This is a list of T cell receptor beta chains from one sample in a study of post-analysis software for immune sequencing data. TCRdb reprocessed the PCR reads with MiXCR, giving one entry per CDR3 protein. Of approximately 570,000 distinct CDR3 sequences in the sample, around 47% were seen once. The sample taken for sequencing was blood. Receptor source: a girl aged 10 to 17 with multiple sclerosis. CDR3s include the opening cysteine and the closing phenylalanine or tryptophan. A D gene is named only where the DNA matches it firmly. Expanded clones get a size class; other rows say once, few or many, or leave the size out.

>few|TRBV7-2|TRBJ2-1|TRBD2
CASSPTSGRHHEQFF
TGTGCCAGCAGCCCTACTAGCGGGAGGCATCATGAGCAGTTCTTC
>-|TRBV6-1|TRBJ2-1|-
CASSDSVPDEQFF
TGTGCCAGCAGTGATAGCGTTCCCGATGAGCAGTTCTTC
>-|TRBV12-3/TRBV12-4|TRBJ2-1|TRBD2
CASSFPPRGDEQFF
TGTGCCAGCAGTTTTCCCCCACGGGGGGATGAGCAGTTCTTC
>few|TRBV6-6|TRBJ2-1|-
CASSQGRASYNEQFF
TGTGCCAGCAGCCAAGGAAGGGCGTCCTACAATGAGCAGTTCTTC
>-|TRBV24-1|TRBJ2-7|TRBD2
CATSDTSGGTGSEQYF
TGTGCCACCAGTGATACTAGCGGTGGTACGGGTAGCGAGCAGTACTTC
>few|TRBV5-1|TRBJ1-2|TRBD1
CASSRTTGGADGYTF
TGCGCCAGCAGCAGGACGACAGGGGGCGCGGATGGCTACACCTTC
>-|TRBV5-4|TRBJ2-1|TRBD1
CASSWDRGGNEQFF
TGTGCCAGCAGCTGGGACAGGGGAGGCAATGAGCAGTTCTTC
>few|TRBV12-3/TRBV12-4|TRBJ1-2|TRBD1
CASSLGSQGAFGYTF
TGTGCCAGCAGTTTAGGATCGCAGGGGGCCTTTGGCTACACCTTC
>few|TRBV28|TRBJ2-3|-
CASSPRTASTDTQYF
TGTGCCAGCAGCCCTAGGACAGCTAGCACAGATACGCAGTATTTT
>-|TRBV10-2|TRBJ2-5|-
CATFAWGAEETQYF
TGCGCCACCTTCGCCTGGGGGGCCGAAGAGACCCAGTACTTC
>-|TRBV11-2|TRBJ2-7|TRBD2
CASSSRGSGLAPYEQYF
TGTGCCAGCAGCTCCCGAGGCTCCGGACTAGCACCCTACGAGCAGTACTTC
>-|TRBV12-3/TRBV12-4|TRBJ1-2|-
CASSSPRGKSGYGYTF
TGTGCCAGCAGTTCCCCTCGGGGCAAAAGCGGCTATGGCTACACCTTC
>-|TRBV20-1|TRBJ2-7|TRBD1
CSAKRGGASYEQYF
TGCAGTGCTAAAAGAGGGGGCGCGTCCTACGAGCAGTACTTC
>-|TRBV5-1|TRBJ2-6|TRBD2
CASSQTMGGGASGANVLTF
TGCGCCAGCAGCCAAACTATGGGCGGGGGGGCCTCTGGGGCCAACGTCCTGACTTTC
>-|TRBV28|TRBJ2-6|-
CASSFLTGSGANVLTF
TGTGCCAGCAGTTTTTTAACAGGCTCCGGGGCCAACGTCCTGACTTTC
>once|TRBV9|TRBJ2-1|TRBD1
CASSVAGRDRGIYNEQFF
TGTGCCAGCAGCGTAGCAGGTCGGGACAGGGGGATTTACAATGAGCAGTTCTTC
>once|TRBV9|TRBJ1-5|-
CASSVGAGEGQPQHF
TGTGCCAGCAGCGTTGGGGCAGGGGAGGGTCAGCCCCAGCATTTT
>-|TRBV12-3/TRBV12-4|TRBJ1-5|TRBD1
CASSPPGQGPNQPQHF
TGTGCCAGCAGCCCACCGGGACAGGGCCCCAATCAGCCCCAGCATTTT
>-|TRBV5-1|TRBJ2-3|TRBD1
CAGSRDRLTDTQYF
TGCGCCGGCAGCCGGGACAGACTCACAGATACGCAGTATTTT
>-|TRBV7-9|TRBJ2-3|-
CASSLATSGLGTDTQYF
TGTGCCAGCAGCTTAGCTACCAGCGGACTCGGCACAGATACGCAGTATTTT
>-|TRBV6-1|TRBJ2-1|TRBD2
CASSEMIAGGPNEQFF
TGTGCCAGCAGTGAAATGATAGCGGGGGGACCCAATGAGCAGTTCTTC
>-|TRBV28|TRBJ1-5|TRBD1
CASSPGQGSIQPQHF
TGTGCCAGCAGCCCAGGACAGGGGAGCATTCAGCCCCAGCATTTT
>-|TRBV12-3/TRBV12-4|TRBJ2-7|-
CASSWDRLYEQYF
TGTGCCAGCTCTTGGGACCGCCTCTACGAGCAGTACTTC
>-|TRBV20-1|TRBJ1-6|-
CSAGTVSSYNSPLHF
TGCAGTGCCGGGACCGTTAGCTCCTATAATTCACCCCTCCACTTT
>-|TRBV7-9|TRBJ2-7|TRBD1
CASSLARGQGIGEQYF
TGTGCCAGCAGCTTAGCAAGGGGACAGGGTATCGGCGAGCAGTACTTC
>-|TRBV20-1|TRBJ1-5|-
CSANDWTLTRQPQHF
TGCAGTGCTAACGACTGGACCCTCACAAGACAGCCCCAGCATTTT
>few|TRBV6-1|TRBJ1-1|-
CASNDKGRNTEAFF
TGTGCCAGCAATGACAAGGGACGCAACACTGAAGCTTTCTTT
>-|TRBV20-1|TRBJ2-1|-
CSASWASYNEQFF
TGCAGTGCTAGCTGGGCGTCCTACAATGAGCAGTTCTTC
>-|TRBV20-1|TRBJ2-1|-
CSAGGGQVGGDEQFF
TGCAGTGCTGGGGGAGGACAGGTCGGCGGCGATGAGCAGTTCTTC
>-|TRBV24-1|TRBJ1-6|TRBD1
CATSGGQGNNSPLHF
TGTGCCACCAGTGGAGGACAGGGAAATAATTCACCCCTCCACTTT
>few|TRBV5-1|TRBJ2-7|-
CASSRADSYYEQYF
TGCGCCAGCAGCCGCGCCGACAGTTACTACGAGCAGTACTTC
>-|TRBV28|TRBJ2-2|-
CASNIDQRRIGELFF
TGTGCCAGCAACATAGACCAGCGGAGGATCGGGGAGCTGTTTTTT
>-|TRBV7-2|TRBJ2-7|TRBD1
CASSPWTGKRYEQYF
TGTGCCAGCAGCCCCTGGACAGGGAAGAGGTACGAGCAGTACTTC
>-|TRBV5-1|TRBJ2-5|TRBD2
CASSLTEIAGEDQYF
TGCGCCAGCAGCTTGACCGAAATAGCGGGGGAGGACCAGTACTTC
>-|TRBV15|TRBJ2-7|-
CATSRTGFGLDEQYF
TGTGCCACCAGCAGAACAGGGTTCGGACTGGACGAGCAGTACTTC
>-|TRBV2|TRBJ1-1|-
CASSEQELGGTEAFF
TGTGCCAGCAGTGAACAGGAGTTGGGGGGAACTGAAGCTTTCTTT
>-|TRBV2|TRBJ2-7|TRBD2
CASLPSGGNEQYF
TGTGCCAGTCTTCCTAGCGGGGGGAACGAGCAGTACTTC
>-|TRBV5-1|TRBJ2-1|TRBD1
CASSSTRDRAYNEQFF
TGCGCCAGCAGCTCAACCCGGGACAGGGCTTACAATGAGCAGTTCTTC
>-|TRBV28|TRBJ1-5|-
CASSPHLGGFDQPQHF
TGTGCCAGCAGTCCCCACCTGGGAGGGTTTGATCAGCCCCAGCATTTT
>-|TRBV21-1|TRBJ2-6|-
CASSLKGSGGGSPSSGANVLTF
TGTGCCAGCAGCCTTAAGGGGTCCGGGGGCGGGAGCCCCAGCTCTGGGGCCAACGTCCTGACTTTC
>-|TRBV7-8|TRBJ2-3|-
CASSLAGPFADTQYF
TGTGCCAGCAGCTTAGCAGGGCCCTTCGCAGATACGCAGTATTTT
>-|TRBV5-1|TRBJ2-5|TRBD2
CASSLEASGGQETQYF
TGCGCCAGCAGCTTGGAAGCTAGCGGGGGACAAGAGACCCAGTACTTC
>-|TRBV10-3|TRBJ2-1|-
CAISEGRSNNEQFF
TGTGCCATCAGTGAGGGGCGGTCTAACAATGAGCAGTTCTTC
>-|TRBV5-5|TRBJ2-1|-
CASSFDYNEQFF
TGTGCCAGCAGCTTCGACTACAATGAGCAGTTCTTC
>few|TRBV6-2/TRBV6-3|TRBJ1-5|-
CASRLTTDSNQPQHF
TGTGCCAGCAGATTAACGACAGATAGCAATCAGCCCCAGCATTTT
>-|TRBV12-3/TRBV12-4|TRBJ2-3|-
CASKDRSTDTQYF
TGTGCCAGCAAGGACAGAAGCACAGATACGCAGTATTTT
>once|TRBV9|TRBJ2-1|TRBD2
CASSLLPGASGRAGEQFF
TGTGCCAGCAGCCTTCTCCCAGGGGCTAGCGGGAGGGCCGGCGAGCAGTTCTTC
>-|TRBV5-5|TRBJ2-5|-
CASSLMGRGHEQYF
TGTGCCAGCAGCTTAATGGGAAGGGGACATGAGCAGTACTTC
>once|TRBV5-1|TRBJ2-7|-
CASSLAWGRGGYEQYF
TGCGCCAGCAGCTTGGCCTGGGGCAGGGGGGGCTACGAGCAGTACTTC
>-|TRBV5-1|TRBJ2-5|-
CASRVGGSDQETQYF
TGCGCCTCCAGGGTAGGGGGAAGTGACCAAGAGACCCAGTACTTC
>few|TRBV4-1|TRBJ2-7|TRBD1
CASSQGQGPLDEQYF
TGCGCCAGCAGCCAAGGACAGGGGCCCCTTGACGAGCAGTACTTC
>once|TRBV27|TRBJ1-1|-
CASKSGGTEAFF
TGTGCCAGCAAATCGGGGGGTACTGAAGCTTTCTTT
>few|TRBV5-1|TRBJ1-5|-
CASSTSGDQPQHF
TGCGCCAGCAGTACGAGCGGGGATCAGCCCCAGCATTTT
>-|TRBV30|TRBJ2-5|TRBD2
CAWSGRTSGKYF
TGTGCCTGGAGCGGTCGGACTAGCGGAAAGTACTTC
>-|TRBV7-9|TRBJ2-3|-
CASSRFSVSSDTQYF
TGTGCCAGCAGCCGCTTTAGTGTCAGTTCGGATACGCAGTATTTT